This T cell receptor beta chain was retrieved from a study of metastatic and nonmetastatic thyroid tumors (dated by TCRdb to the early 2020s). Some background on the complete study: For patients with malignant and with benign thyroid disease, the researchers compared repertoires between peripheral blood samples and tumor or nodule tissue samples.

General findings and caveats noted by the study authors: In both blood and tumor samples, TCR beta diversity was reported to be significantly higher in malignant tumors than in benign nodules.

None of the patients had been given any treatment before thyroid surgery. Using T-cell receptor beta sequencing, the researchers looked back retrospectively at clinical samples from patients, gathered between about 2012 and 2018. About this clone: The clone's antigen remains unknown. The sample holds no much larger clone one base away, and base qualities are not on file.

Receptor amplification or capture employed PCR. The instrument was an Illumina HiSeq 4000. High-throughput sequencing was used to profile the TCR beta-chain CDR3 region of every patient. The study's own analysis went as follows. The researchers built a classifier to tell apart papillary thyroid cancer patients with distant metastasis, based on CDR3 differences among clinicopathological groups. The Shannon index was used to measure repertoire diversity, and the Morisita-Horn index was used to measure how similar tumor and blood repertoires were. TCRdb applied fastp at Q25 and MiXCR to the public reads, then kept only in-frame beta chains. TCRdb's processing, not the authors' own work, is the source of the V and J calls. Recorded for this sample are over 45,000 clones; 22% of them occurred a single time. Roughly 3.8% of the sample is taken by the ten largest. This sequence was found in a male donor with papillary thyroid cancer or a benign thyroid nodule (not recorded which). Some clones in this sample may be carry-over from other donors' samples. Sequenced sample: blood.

The CDR3 loop reads CASSLDLFRTYEQYF. Read as DNA, the sequence is TGTGCCAGCAGCTTAGATCTTTTCCGGACCTACGAGCAGTACTTC. The rearrangement joined TRBV11-3 to TRBJ2-7; the D segment cannot be called with confidence. The CDR3 starts with the cysteine, ends with the phenylalanine, and has 15 residues. Only CDR3 DNA is held: 45 bases, read in frame from base 1. V gives up 0 bases and J gives up 2 bases, and the segment between their germline ends measures 11 bases. CDR1 SGHNT and CDR2 YENEEA are derived from the germline V gene.